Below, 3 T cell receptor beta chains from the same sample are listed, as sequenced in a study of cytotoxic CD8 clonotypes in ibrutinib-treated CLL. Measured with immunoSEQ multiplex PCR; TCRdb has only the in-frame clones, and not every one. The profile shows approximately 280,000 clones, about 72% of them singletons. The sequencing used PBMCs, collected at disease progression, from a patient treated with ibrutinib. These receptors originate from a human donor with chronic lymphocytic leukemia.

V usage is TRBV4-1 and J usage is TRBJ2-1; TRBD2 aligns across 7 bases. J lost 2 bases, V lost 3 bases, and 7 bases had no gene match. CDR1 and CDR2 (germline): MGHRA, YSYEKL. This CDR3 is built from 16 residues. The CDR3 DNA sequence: TGCGCCAGCAGCCATCCCGGGACTACCGCCTACAATGAGCAGTTCTTC. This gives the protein CASSHPGTTAYNEQFF.

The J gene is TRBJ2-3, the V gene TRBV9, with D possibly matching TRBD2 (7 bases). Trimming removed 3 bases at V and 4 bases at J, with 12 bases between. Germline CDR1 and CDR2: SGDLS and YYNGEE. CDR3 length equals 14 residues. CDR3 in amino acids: CASSATGRADTQYF. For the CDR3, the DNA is TGTGCCAGCAGCGCCACAGGGAGGGCAGATACGCAGTATTTT.

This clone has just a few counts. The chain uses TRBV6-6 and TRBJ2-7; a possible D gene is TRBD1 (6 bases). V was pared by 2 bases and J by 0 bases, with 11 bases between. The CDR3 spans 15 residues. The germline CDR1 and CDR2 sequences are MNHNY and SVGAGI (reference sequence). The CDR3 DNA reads TGTGCCAGCAGTTACCGATCGGACAGCTCCTACGAGCAGTACTTC. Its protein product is CASSYRSDSSYEQYF.